This T cell receptor beta chain comes out of a study of OX40 agonist ivuxolimab in advanced cancers. Sequencing used immunoSEQ multiplex PCR; TCRdb keeps in-frame clones, though not all of them. The sample shows approximately 100,000 clones, 80% to 90% of them seen only once. The CDR3 extends over 15 amino acids. Trimming pared 7 bases from V and 4 bases from J, leaving 19 bases between. Germline loops: CDR1 MNHEY, CDR2 SVGAGI. Drawing of blood for sampling happened at baseline, at cycle 4 day 1, and at cycle 7 day 1. The source is an adult with an advanced solid tumor such as melanoma, head and neck, liver or kidney cancer. The source was CD4+ or CD8+ T cells sorted from blood, collected in a trial of the OX40 agonist ivuxolimab. The gene calls are TRBV6-5 and TRBJ1-2, with D hard to call. The CDR3 is CASNPIGWGGYGYTF. CDR3 nucleotides: TGTGCCAGCAATCCTATAGGGTGGGGAGGCTATGGCTACACCTTC.